Listed here are 4 T cell receptor beta chains from one sample, sequenced in a study of tumor-infiltrating lymphocytes in oesophageal squamous cell carcinoma listed by TCRdb under 2016. The library came from PCR. The run used an Illumina HiSeq 2000. TCRdb's own reprocessing of the public reads used fastp at Q25 and MiXCR and kept productive beta chains. A single entry per CDR3 protein holds the most common genes and DNA from its merged rows. The sample table shows approximately 13,000 distinct CDR3 sequences, and approximately 50% are seen once. Together, the top ten hold around 35% of the sample. The sample comprised esophageal tumor tissue. The receptors shown here come from a male donor with esophageal squamous cell carcinoma.

In this sample, this clonotype turned up many times. The V and J genes are TRBV12-3 or TRBV12-4 and TRBJ2-2; possible D gene TRBD2, 5 bases. Trimming left V 7 bases short and J 6 bases short, with 15 bases between. The CDR3 covers 14 residues. DNA of the CDR3: TGTGCCAGCAATATAGAGGGCCCGGCCGGGGAGCTGTTTTTT. Its protein is CASNIEGPAGELFF.

The rearrangement joins TRBV7-2 to TRBJ1-1; D ambiguous. The CDR3 is 13 residues long. Germline-derived CDR1 and CDR2 are SGHTA and FQGNSA. Trimming removed 2 bases from V and 1 base from J, with 5 bases in between. The CDR3 loop is CASSLQKNTEAFF. The CDR3 DNA reads as TGTGCCAGCAGCTTACAGAAGAACACTGAAGCTTTCTTT.

The chain couples TRBV5-3 to TRBJ2-5; 11 bases agree with TRBD2. The DNA matches TRBJ2-1 better at its end, which makes the J call doubtful. TRBV5-3 qualifies as an ORF whose function is uncertain. CDR3 size: 16 residues. Written as DNA, the CDR3 is TGTGCCAGCAGCCCACCTAGCGGGAGGCTATACAATGAGCAGTTCTTC. This gives the protein CASSPPSGRLYNEQFF.

The chain links TRBV7-3 to TRBJ2-1; D perhaps matches TRBD2 (6 bases). The CDR3 spans 15 residues. Germline V gene sequence: CDR1 SGHTA, CDR2 FQGTGA. V was pared by 5 bases and J by 2 bases, with 13 bases between. The CDR3 bases are TGTGCCAGCAGCCCCGTGGCTAGCGCCTACAATGAGCAGTTCTTC. Its protein is CASSPVASAYNEQFF.